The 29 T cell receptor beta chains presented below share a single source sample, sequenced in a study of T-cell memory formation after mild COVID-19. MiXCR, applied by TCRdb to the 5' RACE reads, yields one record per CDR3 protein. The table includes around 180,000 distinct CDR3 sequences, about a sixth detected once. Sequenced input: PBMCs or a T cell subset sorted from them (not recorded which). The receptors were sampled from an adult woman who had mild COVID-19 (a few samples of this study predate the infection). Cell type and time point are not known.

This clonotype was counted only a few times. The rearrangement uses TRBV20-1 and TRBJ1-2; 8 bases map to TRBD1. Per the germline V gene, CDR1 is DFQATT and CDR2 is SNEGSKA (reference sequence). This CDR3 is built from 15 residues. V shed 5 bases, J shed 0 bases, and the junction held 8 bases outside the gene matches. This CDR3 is CSASGGAIANYGYTF. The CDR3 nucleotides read TGCAGTGCTTCAGGGGGCGCGATCGCTAACTATGGCTACACCTTC.

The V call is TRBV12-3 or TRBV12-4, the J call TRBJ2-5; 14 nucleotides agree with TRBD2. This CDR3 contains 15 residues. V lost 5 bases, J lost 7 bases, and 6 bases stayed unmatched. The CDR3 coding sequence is TGTGCCAGCAGTGGGACTAGCGGGGGTTTCGGGACCCAGTACTTC. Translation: CASSGTSGGFGTQYF.

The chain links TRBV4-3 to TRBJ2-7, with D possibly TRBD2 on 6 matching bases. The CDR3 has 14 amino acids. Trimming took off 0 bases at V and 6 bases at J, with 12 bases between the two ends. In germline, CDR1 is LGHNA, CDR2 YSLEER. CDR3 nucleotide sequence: TGCGCCAGCAGCCAAGAAGTGCTAGCGCGCGAGCAGTACTTC. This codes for CASSQEVLAREQYF.

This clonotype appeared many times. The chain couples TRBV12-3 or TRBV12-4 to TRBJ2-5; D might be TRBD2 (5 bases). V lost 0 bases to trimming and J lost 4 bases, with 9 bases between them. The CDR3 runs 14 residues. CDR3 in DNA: TGTGCCAGCAGTTTAGCGGGAGCGGCAGAGACCCAGTACTTC. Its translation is CASSLAGAAETQYF.

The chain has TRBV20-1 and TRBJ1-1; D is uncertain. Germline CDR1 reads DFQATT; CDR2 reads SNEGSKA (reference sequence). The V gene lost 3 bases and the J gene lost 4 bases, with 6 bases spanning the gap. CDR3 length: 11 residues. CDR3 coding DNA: TGCAGTGCTAGTCACACCACTGAAGCTTTCTTT. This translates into CSASHTTEAFF.

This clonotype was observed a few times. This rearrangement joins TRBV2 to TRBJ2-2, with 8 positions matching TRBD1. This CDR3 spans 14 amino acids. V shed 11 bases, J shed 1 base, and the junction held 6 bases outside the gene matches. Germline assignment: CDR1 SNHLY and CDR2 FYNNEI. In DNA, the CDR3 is TGTGCCGGGGCCGGGACAGGGAACACCGGGGAGCTGTTTTTT. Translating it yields CAGAGTGNTGELFF.

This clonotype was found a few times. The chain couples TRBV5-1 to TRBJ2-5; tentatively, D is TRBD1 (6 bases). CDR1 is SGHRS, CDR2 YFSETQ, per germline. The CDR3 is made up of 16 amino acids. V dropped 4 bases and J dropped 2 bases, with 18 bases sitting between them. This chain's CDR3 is CASSPAWTDRQETQYF. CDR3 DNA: TGCGCCAGCAGCCCGGCCTGGACAGATCGGCAAGAGACCCAGTACTTC. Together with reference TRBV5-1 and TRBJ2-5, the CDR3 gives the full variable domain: KAGVTQTPRYLIKTRGQQVTLSCSPISGHRSVSWYQQTPGQGLQFLFEYFSETQRNKGNFPGRFSGRQFSNSRSEMNVSTLELGDSALYLCASSPAWTDRQETQYFGPGTRLLVL.

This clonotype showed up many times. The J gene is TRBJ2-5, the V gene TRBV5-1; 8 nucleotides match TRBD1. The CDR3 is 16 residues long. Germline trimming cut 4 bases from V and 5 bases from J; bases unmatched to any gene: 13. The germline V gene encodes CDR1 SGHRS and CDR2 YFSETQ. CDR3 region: CASSHGQGAAQETQYF. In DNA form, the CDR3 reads TGCGCCAGCAGCCACGGACAGGGCGCAGCACAGGAGACCCAGTACTTC. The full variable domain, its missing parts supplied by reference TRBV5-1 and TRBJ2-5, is KAGVTQTPRYLIKTRGQQVTLSCSPISGHRSVSWYQQTPGQGLQFLFEYFSETQRNKGNFPGRFSGRQFSNSRSEMNVSTLELGDSALYLCASSHGQGAAQETQYFGPGTRLLVL.

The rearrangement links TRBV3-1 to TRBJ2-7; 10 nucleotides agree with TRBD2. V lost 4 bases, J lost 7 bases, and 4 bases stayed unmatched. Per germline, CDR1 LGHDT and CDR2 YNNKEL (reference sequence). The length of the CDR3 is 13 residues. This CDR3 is CASSRLAGAEQYF. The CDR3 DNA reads TGTGCCAGCAGCCGCCTAGCGGGGGCGGAGCAGTACTTC.

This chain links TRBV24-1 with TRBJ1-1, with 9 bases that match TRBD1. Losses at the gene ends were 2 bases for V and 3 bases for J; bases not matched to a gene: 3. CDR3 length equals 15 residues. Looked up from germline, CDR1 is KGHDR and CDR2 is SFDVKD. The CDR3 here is CATSDSRTGDTEAFF. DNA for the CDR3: TGTGCCACCAGTGATTCGAGGACAGGGGACACTGAAGCTTTCTTT.

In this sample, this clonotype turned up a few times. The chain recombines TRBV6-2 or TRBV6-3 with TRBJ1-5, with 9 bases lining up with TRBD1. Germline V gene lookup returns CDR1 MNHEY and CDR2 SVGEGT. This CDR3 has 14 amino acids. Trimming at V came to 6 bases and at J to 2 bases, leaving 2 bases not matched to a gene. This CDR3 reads CASRWDRGNQPQHF. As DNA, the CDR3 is TGTGCCAGCAGATGGGACAGGGGCAATCAGCCCCAGCATTTT.

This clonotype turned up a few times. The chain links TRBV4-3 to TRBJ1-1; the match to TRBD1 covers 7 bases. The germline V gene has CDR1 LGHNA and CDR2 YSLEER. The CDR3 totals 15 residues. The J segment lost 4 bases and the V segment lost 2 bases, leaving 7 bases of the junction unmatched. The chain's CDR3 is CASSQTTGRGTEAFF. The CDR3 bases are TGCGCCAGCAGCCAAACGACAGGGAGGGGCACTGAAGCTTTCTTT.

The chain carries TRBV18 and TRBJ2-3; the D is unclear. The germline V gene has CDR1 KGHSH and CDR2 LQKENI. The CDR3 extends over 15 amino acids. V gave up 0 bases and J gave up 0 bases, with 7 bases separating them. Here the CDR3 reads CASSPPSRSTDTQYF. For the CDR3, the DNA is TGTGCCAGCTCACCACCGTCACGTAGCACAGATACGCAGTATTTT.

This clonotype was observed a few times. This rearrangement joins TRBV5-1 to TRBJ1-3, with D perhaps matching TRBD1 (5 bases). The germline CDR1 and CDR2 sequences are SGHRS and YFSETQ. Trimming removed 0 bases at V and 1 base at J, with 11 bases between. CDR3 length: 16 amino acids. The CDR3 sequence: CASSLEGWGSGNTIYF. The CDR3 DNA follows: TGCGCCAGCAGCTTGGAAGGCTGGGGGTCTGGAAACACCATATATTTT.

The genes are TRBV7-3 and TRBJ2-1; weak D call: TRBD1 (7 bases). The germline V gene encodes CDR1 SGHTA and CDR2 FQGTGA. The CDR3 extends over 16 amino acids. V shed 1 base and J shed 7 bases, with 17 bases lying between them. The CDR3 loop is CASSLIPGGGLNEQFF. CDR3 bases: TGTGCCAGCAGCTTAATCCCAGGGGGAGGTTTAAATGAGCAGTTCTTC.

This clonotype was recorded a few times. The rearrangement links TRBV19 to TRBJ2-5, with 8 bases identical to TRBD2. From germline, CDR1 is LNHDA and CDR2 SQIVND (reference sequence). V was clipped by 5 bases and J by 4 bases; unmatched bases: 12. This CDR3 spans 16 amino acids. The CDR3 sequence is CASSVVAGGRGETQYF. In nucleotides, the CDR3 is TGTGCCAGTAGTGTTGTGGCGGGAGGTCGCGGAGAGACCCAGTACTTC.

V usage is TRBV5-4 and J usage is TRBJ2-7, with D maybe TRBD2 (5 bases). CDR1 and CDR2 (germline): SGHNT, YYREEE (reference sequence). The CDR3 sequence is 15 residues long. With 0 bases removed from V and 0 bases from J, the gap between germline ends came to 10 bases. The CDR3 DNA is TGTGCCAGCAGCTTGGCTGGGAGAAGCTCCTACGAGCAGTACTTC. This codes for CASSLAGRSSYEQYF.

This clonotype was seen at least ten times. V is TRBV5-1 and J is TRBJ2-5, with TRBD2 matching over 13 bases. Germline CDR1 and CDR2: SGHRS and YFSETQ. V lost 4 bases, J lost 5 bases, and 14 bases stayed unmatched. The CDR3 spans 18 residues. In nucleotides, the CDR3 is TGCGCCAGCAGCCGTGGACTAGCGGGGGAGAAAAGGCGGGAGACCCAGTACTTC. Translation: CASSRGLAGEKRRETQYF.

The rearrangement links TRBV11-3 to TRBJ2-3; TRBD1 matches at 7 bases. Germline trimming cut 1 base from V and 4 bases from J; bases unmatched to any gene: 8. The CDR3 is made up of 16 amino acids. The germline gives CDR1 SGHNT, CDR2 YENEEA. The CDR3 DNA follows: TGTGCCAGCAGCTTAGGACAGGGCCAGGGGGCAGATACGCAGTATTTT. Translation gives CASSLGQGQGADTQYF.

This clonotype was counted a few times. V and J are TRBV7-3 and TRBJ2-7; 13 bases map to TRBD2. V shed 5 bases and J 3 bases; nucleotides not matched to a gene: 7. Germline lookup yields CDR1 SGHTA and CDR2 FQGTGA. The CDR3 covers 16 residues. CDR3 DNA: TGTGCCAGCAGCATGACCGGGACTAGCGGGATCTACGAGCAGTACTTC. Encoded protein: CASSMTGTSGIYEQYF.

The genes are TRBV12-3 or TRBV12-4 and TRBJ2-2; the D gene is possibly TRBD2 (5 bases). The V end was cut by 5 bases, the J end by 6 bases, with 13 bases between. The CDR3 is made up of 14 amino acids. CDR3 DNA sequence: TGTGCCAGCAGTCCCGGAGACGGGGCCGGGGAGCTGTTTTTT. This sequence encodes CASSPGDGAGELFF.

The CDR3 is CATSDRGTGGEETQYF. In DNA, the CDR3 is TGTGCCACCAGTGACAGAGGGACAGGGGGCGAAGAGACCCAGTACTTC. The chain couples TRBV24-1 to TRBJ2-5; TRBD1 matches 12 bases. In germline, CDR1 is KGHDR, CDR2 SFDVKD. V dropped 4 bases and J dropped 3; count of bases not matched to a gene: 5. CDR3 size: 16 residues.

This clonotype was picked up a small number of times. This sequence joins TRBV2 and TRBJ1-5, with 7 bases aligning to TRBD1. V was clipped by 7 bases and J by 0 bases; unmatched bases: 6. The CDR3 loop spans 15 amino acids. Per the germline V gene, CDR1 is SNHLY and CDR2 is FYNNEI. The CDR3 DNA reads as TGTGCCAGCAAAACAGGGGAAACTAGCAATCAGCCCCAGCATTTT. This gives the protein CASKTGETSNQPQHF.

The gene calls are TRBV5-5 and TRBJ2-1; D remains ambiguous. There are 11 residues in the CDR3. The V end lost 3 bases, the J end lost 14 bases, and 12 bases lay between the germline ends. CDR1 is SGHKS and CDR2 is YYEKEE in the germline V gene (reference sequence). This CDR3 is CASSSGPRKFF. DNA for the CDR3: TGTGCCAGCAGCTCCGGGCCCAGGAAGTTCTTC.

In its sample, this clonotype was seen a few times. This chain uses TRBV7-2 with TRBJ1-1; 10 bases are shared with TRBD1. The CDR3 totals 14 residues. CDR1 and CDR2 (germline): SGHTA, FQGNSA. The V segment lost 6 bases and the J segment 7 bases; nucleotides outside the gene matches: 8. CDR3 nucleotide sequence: TGTGCCAGCAGGGACGGACAGGGGGGTTTTGAAGCTTTCTTT. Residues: CASRDGQGGFEAFF.

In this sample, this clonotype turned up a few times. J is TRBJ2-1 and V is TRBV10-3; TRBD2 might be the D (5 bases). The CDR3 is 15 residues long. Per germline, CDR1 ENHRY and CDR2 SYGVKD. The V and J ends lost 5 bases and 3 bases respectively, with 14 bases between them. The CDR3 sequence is CAISRGGDYYNEQFF. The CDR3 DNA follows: TGTGCCATCAGTCGAGGAGGTGATTACTACAATGAGCAGTTCTTC.

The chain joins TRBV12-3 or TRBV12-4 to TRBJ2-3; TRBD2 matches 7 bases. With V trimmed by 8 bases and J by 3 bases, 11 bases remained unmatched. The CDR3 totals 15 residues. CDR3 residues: CASSTLAARTDTQYF. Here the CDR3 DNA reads TGTGCCAGCTCCACCCTAGCGGCTCGTACAGATACGCAGTATTTT.

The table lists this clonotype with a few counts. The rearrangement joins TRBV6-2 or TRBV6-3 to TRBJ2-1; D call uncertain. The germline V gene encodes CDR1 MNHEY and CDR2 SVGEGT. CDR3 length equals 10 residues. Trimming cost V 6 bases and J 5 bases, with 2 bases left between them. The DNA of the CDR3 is TGTGCCAGCAGAGACAATGAGCAGTTCTTC. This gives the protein CASRDNEQFF.

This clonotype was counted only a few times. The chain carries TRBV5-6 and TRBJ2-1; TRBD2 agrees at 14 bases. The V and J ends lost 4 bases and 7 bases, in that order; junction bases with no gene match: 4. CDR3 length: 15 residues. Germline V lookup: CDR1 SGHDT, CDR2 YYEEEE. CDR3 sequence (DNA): TGTGCCAGCAGCCTCCGGACTAGCGGGGGGAATGAGCAGTTCTTC. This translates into CASSLRTSGGNEQFF.